Below, one T cell receptor beta chain is given with its context. Its cognate antigen is unknown. The data were obtained in a study of T cell repertoires in cytomegalovirus infection. Study information: It was the public TCR beta signatures that indicated both CMV infection and matching HLA type.

Points from the study as a whole: Across the ex vivo response, the dominant clonotypes were HLA-C-restricted CMV-specific TCR beta clonotypes. Public TCR beta family frequency separated CMV-and-HLA carriers, including in an independent cohort.

Using its own MiXCR run on the reads, TCRdb lists one record per CDR3 protein. In the table there are more than 250,000 distinct CDR3 sequences, more than 20% of which are singletons. Unmatched junction bases numbered 4, after V lost 0 bases and J lost 4 bases. The length of the CDR3 is 16 residues. Per the germline V gene, CDR1 is MNHEY and CDR2 is SVGAGI. The receptor was isolated from a human donor in good health (CMV status not recorded). Some clones in this sample may be carry-over from other donors' samples. The V gene is TRBV6-5, the J gene TRBJ2-1, with TRBD2 identical over 9 bases. The sequencing used cultured PBMCs, collected from culture after CMV antigen stimulation. CDR3 nucleotide sequence: TGTGCCAGCAGTTACTCGGCTAGCGGGGCTTACAATGAGCAGTTCTTC. It yields the protein CASSYSASGAYNEQFF.